This T cell receptor (beta chain) was sequenced during a study of preoperative IRX-2 immunotherapy in early breast cancer. This sample's treatment: preoperative locoregional IRX-2 cytokine immunotherapy. This clone was picked up one time. Profiling relied on immunoSEQ multiplex PCR, and the TCRdb table lists in-frame clones only, not all of them. The repertoire has 25,000 to 30,000 clones, about 75% of them found once; the top ten carry less than 7.5%. The sequencing used lymph node tissue, collected after IRX-2 immunotherapy. This receptor was obtained from a human donor with breast cancer.

CDR3: CASSLAGTLANYGYTF. CDR3 bases: TGTGCCAGCAGCTTGGCCGGGACGTTAGCTAACTATGGCTACACCTTC. The genes are TRBV7-6 and TRBJ1-2; D is perhaps TRBD1 (5 bases). Germline CDR1 is SGHVS and CDR2 is FNYEAQ. CDR3 length: 16 residues. V was trimmed by 3 bases and J by 0 bases, leaving 14 bases between them.